One and the same sample provided the 13 T cell receptor beta chains below, sequenced in a study of beta chain features in type 1 diabetes. cDNA synthesis used the whole RNA isolate, giving expressed TCRB sequences. Assay: immunoSEQ multiplex PCR; the TCRdb copy retains only in-frame clones and omits some. The sample records 140,000 to 150,000 clones, under 60% being singletons. Sequenced material: Tregs from blood. Receptor source: a man aged 18 to 29 in good health.

A few counts support this clone. This rearrangement joins TRBV4-2 to TRBJ2-5; 11 positions match TRBD2. There are 16 residues in the CDR3. V trimming: 5 bases; J trimming: 2 bases; junction bases outside the gene matches: 7. The germline gives CDR1 LGHNA, CDR2 YNFKEQ. Here the CDR3 DNA reads TGTGCCAGCAGCACCCGACTAGCGGGGACGCAAGAGACCCAGTACTTC. The encoded protein is CASSTRLAGTQETQYF.

This chain links TRBV9 with TRBJ2-3; D is uncertain. The germline V gene encodes CDR1 SGDLS and CDR2 YYNGEE. Between the trimmed V and J ends, which lost 4 bases and 2 bases, there was a span of 17 bases. The CDR3 runs 16 residues. The CDR3 spells CASSPAWSSATDTQYF. The CDR3 coding sequence is TGTGCCAGCAGCCCCGCATGGAGTTCTGCCACAGATACGCAGTATTTT.

This clone was observed a handful of times. CDR3 nucleotide sequence: TGTGCCAGCTCCCTCGTGGGGGGAGGCACTGAAGCTTTCTTT. It specifies CASSLVGGGTEAFF. This chain joins TRBV7-2 and TRBJ1-1; tentative D call: TRBD1 (5 bases). CDR1 SGHTA and CDR2 FQGNSA come from the germline V gene. Trimming cost V 8 bases and J 4 bases, with 17 bases left between them. The CDR3 length is 14 residues. Full variable domain (missing parts from reference TRBV7-2 and TRBJ1-1): GAGVSQSPSNKVTEKGKDVELRCDPISGHTALYWYRQSLGQGLEFLIYFQGNSAPDKSGLPSDRFSAERTGGSVSTLTIQRTQQEDSAVYLCASSLVGGGTEAFFGQGTRLTVV.

Written as DNA, the CDR3 is TGCGCCAGCAGCTTCCTTCAAACAGGGTACGAGCAGTACTTC. This codes for CASSFLQTGYEQYF. The genes are TRBV5-1 and TRBJ2-7; tentatively, D is TRBD1 (6 bases). V gave up 2 bases and J gave up 4 bases, with 13 bases separating them. Germline values: CDR1 SGHRS, CDR2 YFSETQ. CDR3 length: 14 amino acids.

This chain connects TRBV6-6 to TRBJ1-5, with TRBD1 matching over 8 bases. CDR1 and CDR2 from the germline V gene are MNHNY and SVGAGI (reference sequence). V was pared by 6 bases and J by 7 bases, with 8 bases of the junction left unmatched. The CDR3 has 14 amino acids. CDR3 in DNA: TGTGCCAGCAGCCACGGACAGGGAAGACAGCCCCAGCATTTT. This translates into CASSHGQGRQPQHF.

The table lists this clone with a few counts. The chain recombines TRBV10-3 with TRBJ2-1, with TRBD2 matching 11 bases. J was trimmed by 2 bases and V by 4 bases; bases with no gene match: 4. CDR1 is ENHRY and CDR2 is SYGVKD in the germline V gene. CDR3 size: 16 residues. The CDR3 sequence: CAISAASGRPYNEQFF. The CDR3 nucleotides are TGTGCCATCAGTGCTGCTAGCGGGAGGCCCTACAATGAGCAGTTCTTC.

This clone was detected only a few times. The V and J genes are TRBV5-1 and TRBJ2-5; 7 bases match TRBD2. The J call is in doubt because the DNA end fits TRBJ2-7 better. The germline gives CDR1 SGHRS, CDR2 YFSETQ. This CDR3 has 18 residues. Here the CDR3 DNA reads TGCGCCAGCAGCTTTTCAACGAGCGGACTAGTTGGGGTCTACGAGCAGTACTTC. It is translated as CASSFSTSGLVGVYEQYF.

There are a few counts of this clone. The gene calls are TRBV28 and TRBJ2-7; TRBD1 agrees at 8 bases. This CDR3 region has 15 residues. Germline V gives CDR1 MDHEN, CDR2 SYDVKM. V trimming: 6 bases; J trimming: 1 base; junction bases outside the gene matches: 8. This CDR3 is CASRMAGGASYEQYF. CDR3 in DNA: TGTGCCAGCAGGATGGCAGGGGGCGCATCCTACGAGCAGTACTTC. Combining the CDR3 with reference TRBV28 and TRBJ2-7 gives the whole variable domain DVKVTQSSRYLVKRTGEKVFLECVQDMDHENMFWYRQDPGLGLRLIYFSYDVKMKEKGDIPEGYSVSREKKERFSLILESASTNQTSMYLCASRMAGGASYEQYFGPGTRLTVT.

The chain is built from TRBV5-1 and TRBJ1-1, with D possibly TRBD1 on 6 matching bases. The CDR3 totals 15 residues. Per the germline V gene, CDR1 is SGHRS and CDR2 is YFSETQ. The ends were cut back, 4 bases at V and 0 bases at J, with 13 bases in the middle. The CDR3 region is CASSTQTGVNTEAFF. The CDR3 DNA reads as TGCGCCAGCAGCACACAGACAGGTGTGAACACTGAAGCTTTCTTT.

The rearrangement links TRBV2 to TRBJ2-5, with 11 bases lining up with TRBD2. V lost 7 bases and J lost 4; bases outside the gene matches: 5. This CDR3 is built from 14 residues. CDR1 SNHLY and CDR2 FYNNEI come from the germline V gene. This CDR3 reads CASNGGLAGETQYF. CDR3 DNA: TGTGCCAGCAACGGAGGACTAGCGGGAGAGACCCAGTACTTC.

The chain combines TRBV30 with TRBJ2-6, with 8 bases that match TRBD1. The CDR3 totals 16 residues. Germline CDR1 and CDR2: GTSNPN and SVGIG (reference sequence). V was clipped by 5 bases and J by 4 bases; unmatched bases: 10. The chain's CDR3 is CAWGGTGSSGANVLTF. DNA for the CDR3: TGTGCCTGGGGGGGGACAGGCTCCTCCGGGGCCAACGTCCTGACTTTC.

This clone has just a few counts. This chain links TRBV7-3 with TRBJ1-1, with a tentative D call TRBD1 (5 bases). The CDR3 is 13 amino acids. Trimming shortened V by 3 bases and J by 4 bases, and 9 bases separated the two germline ends. From germline, CDR1 is SGHTA and CDR2 FQGTGA. CDR3 amino acids: CASSLGGGTEAFF. The CDR3 coding sequence is TGTGCCAGCAGCTTGGGCGGGGGCACTGAAGCTTTCTTT. The variable domain in full, with the rest retrieved from reference TRBV7-3 and TRBJ1-1, is GAGVSQTPSNKVTEKGKYVELRCDPISGHTALYWYRQSLGQGPEFLIYFQGTGAADDSGLPNDRFFAVRPEGSVSTLKIQRTERGDSAVYLCASSLGGGTEAFFGQGTRLTVV.

This clone has just a few counts. This chain joins TRBV6-1 and TRBJ2-5; TRBD2 is a possible D gene (7 bases). Between the trimmed V and J ends, which lost 8 bases and 5 bases, there was a span of 18 bases. CDR3 length: 14 amino acids. CDR1 MNHNS and CDR2 SASEGT come from the germline V gene. The CDR3 reads CASSGGGPWETQYF. For the CDR3, the DNA is TGTGCCAGCTCTGGGGGGGGGCCCTGGGAGACCCAGTACTTC.